This T cell receptor (beta chain) emerged from a study of cytotoxic CD8 clonotypes in ibrutinib-treated CLL. Sequencing sought depths of 1 in 200,000 to 1 in 1 million T cells. Repertoires were generated with immunoSEQ multiplex PCR, while TCRdb's copy carries only in-frame clones and drops some. The table lists 65,000 to 85,000 clones, less than 95% of them singletons. On this clone: Its antigen remains unidentified.

The study, taken as a whole, reports: Clonality climbed at ibrutinib response, then dropped toward baseline at progression.

The CDR3 sequence is 19 residues long. The trim removed 1 base at V and 0 bases at J, leaving 7 bases unmatched. Germline assignment: CDR1 SGHTA and CDR2 FQGTGA. The starting material was PBMCs, obtained after 12 months of ibrutinib treatment. This clonotype originated in a human donor with chronic lymphocytic leukemia. V gene TRBV7-3 combines with J gene TRBJ2-2; 11 nucleotides line up with TRBD2. This CDR3 is CASSLKASGRYSNTGELFF. The CDR3 region has the DNA TGTGCCAGCAGCTTAAAGGCTAGCGGGAGGTACTCGAACACCGGGGAGCTGTTTTTT. Looking up the rest from reference TRBV7-3 and TRBJ2-2 gives the full variable domain: GAGVSQTPSNKVTEKGKYVELRCDPISGHTALYWYRQSLGQGPEFLIYFQGTGAADDSGLPNDRFFAVRPEGSVSTLKIQRTERGDSAVYLCASSLKASGRYSNTGELFFGEGSRLTVL.